One and the same sample provided the 27 T cell receptor beta chains below, sequenced in a study of cytomegalovirus exposure and HLA in healthy donors. PCR amplification relied on 60 Vbeta primers (plus 13 Jbeta primers). Sequencing used immunoSEQ multiplex PCR; TCRdb keeps in-frame clones, though not all of them. The sample has roughly 90,000 clones; about 73% are singletons. The specimen sequenced was PBMCs. The receptor source for this set is a woman between 40 and 50 years old in good health and CMV-seropositive.

The chain has TRBV5-1 and TRBJ2-2, with 8 nucleotides matching TRBD1. V gave up 3 bases and J gave up 1 base; unmatched junction bases: 2. The germline V gene encodes CDR1 SGHRS and CDR2 YFSETQ. This CDR3 comprises 15 residues. The CDR3 nucleotides are TGCGCCAGCAGCTCACAGGGGGGGAACACCGGGGAGCTGTTTTTT. This codes for CASSSQGGNTGELFF.

This sequence joins TRBV6-6 and TRBJ2-7; D unclear. Trimming removed 2 bases from V and 6 bases from J, with 5 bases in between. The CDR3 runs to 11 residues. CDR1 MNHNY and CDR2 SVGAGI come from the germline V gene (reference sequence). The CDR3 nucleotides read TGTGCCAGCAGTTACGGGCGCGAGCAGTACTTC. This sequence encodes CASSYGREQYF.

This clone was counted only a few times. The chain joins TRBV5-1 to TRBJ2-7, with a tentative D call TRBD1 (6 bases). The CDR3 is 15 residues long. From germline, CDR1 is SGHRS and CDR2 YFSETQ. The V gene lost 0 bases and the J gene lost 2 bases, with 12 bases spanning the gap. This CDR3 is CASSLGGTPTYEQYF. The CDR3 bases are TGCGCCAGCAGCTTGGGGGGGACACCTACCTACGAGCAGTACTTC.

This rearrangement joins TRBV12-2 to TRBJ2-2; the D call of TRBD2 is as the table states it, not checked on the DNA. TRBV12-2 has pseudogene status. The CDR3 extends over 15 amino acids. CDR3 in DNA: TGTGCAAGTCGCTTAGCCTCCCCCCTCGGCGGGGAGCTGTTTTTT. Protein: CASRLASPLGGELFF.

This chain uses TRBV5-4 with TRBJ2-1; TRBD2 aligns across 11 bases. The trim removed 3 bases at V and 4 bases at J, leaving 3 bases unmatched. The CDR3 extends over 15 amino acids. Looked up from germline, CDR1 is SGHNT and CDR2 is YYREEE (reference sequence). DNA of the CDR3: TGTGCCAGCAGCTCCGGGACTAGCGGTTACAATGAGCAGTTCTTC. It encodes CASSSGTSGYNEQFF.

Worth noting for this clone: The CDR3 end shows no conserved phenylalanine or tryptophan, and so a read error is likely. The genes are TRBV5-6 and TRBJ2-7, with 10 nucleotides matching TRBD1. The germline CDR1 and CDR2 sequences are SGHDT and YYEEEE. V shed 3 bases, J shed 5 bases, and the junction held 11 bases outside the gene matches. CDR3 length: 16 amino acids. Written as DNA, the CDR3 is TGTGCCAGCAGCTCGCTTTTCGGACAGGGGGGCCACGAGCAGTACCTC. This codes for CASSSLFGQGGHEQYL.

With respect to this clone: Other DNA sequences in the sample encode the same CDR3. This chain connects TRBV7-9 to TRBJ2-5, with TRBD2 matching 7 bases. Germline values: CDR1 SEHNR, CDR2 FQNEAQ (reference sequence). The CDR3 covers 15 residues. Losses at the gene ends were 5 bases for V and 5 bases for J; bases not matched to a gene: 11. The CDR3 DNA follows: TGTGCCAGCAGCCTGAATCCACTAGCGTTGGAGACCCAGTACTTC. This sequence encodes CASSLNPLALETQYF. Together with reference TRBV7-9 and TRBJ2-5, the CDR3 gives the full variable domain: DTGVSQNPRHKITKRGQNVTFRCDPISEHNRLYWYRQTLGQGPEFLTYFQNEAQLEKSRLLSDRFSAERPKGSFSTLEIQRTEQGDSAMYLCASSLNPLALETQYFGPGTRLLVL.

The rearrangement uses TRBV7-8 and TRBJ1-2; TRBD1 aligns across 7 bases. Germline V gene sequence: CDR1 SGHVS, CDR2 FQNEAQ. V lost 5 bases, J lost 5 bases, and 11 bases stayed unmatched. The CDR3 sequence is 15 residues long. CDR3 loop: CASSPSGTEVYGYTF. CDR3 coding DNA: TGTGCCAGCAGCCCGTCCGGGACAGAGGTGTATGGCTACACCTTC.

The CDR3 region is CASSLVVSAQETQYF. CDR3 coding DNA: TGTGCCAGCAGCTTAGTGGTTAGCGCCCAAGAGACCCAGTACTTC. The chain recombines TRBV7-2 with TRBJ2-5; weak D call: TRBD2 (5 bases). The CDR3 is 15 residues long. Germline CDR1 and CDR2: SGHTA and FQGNSA. V was trimmed by 1 base and J by 1 base, leaving 10 bases between them.

In this sample, this clone turned up once. The chain links TRBV30 to TRBJ1-3; TRBD1 is a possible D gene (6 bases). V was pared by 3 bases and J by 0 bases, with 12 bases between. This CDR3 comprises 15 residues. Germline-derived CDR1 and CDR2 are GTSNPN and SVGIG (reference sequence). CDR3 bases: TGTGCCTGGAGGAGGGGGTCCAACTCTGGAAACACCATATATTTT. It encodes CAWRRGSNSGNTIYF. The full variable domain, rest sourced from reference TRBV30 and TRBJ1-3, is SQTIHQWPATLVQPVGSPLSLECTVEGTSNPNLYWYRQAAGRGLQLLFYSVGIGQISSEVPQNLSASRPQDRQFILSSKKLLLSDSGFYLCAWRRGSNSGNTIYFGEGSWLTVV.

CDR3 region: CASSLAPGVHNEQFF. CDR3 sequence (DNA): TGTGCCAGCAGCTTAGCCCCCGGGGTCCACAATGAGCAGTTCTTC. The V call is TRBV7-2, the J call TRBJ2-1; maybe TRBD2 (5 bases). The V end was cut by 0 bases, the J end by 5 bases, with 11 bases between. CDR1 and CDR2 from the germline V gene are SGHTA and FQGNSA. This CDR3 spans 15 amino acids. Full variable domain (remainder filled in from reference TRBV7-2 and TRBJ2-1): GAGVSQSPSNKVTEKGKDVELRCDPISGHTALYWYRQSLGQGLEFLIYFQGNSAPDKSGLPSDRFSAERTGGSVSTLTIQRTQQEDSAVYLCASSLAPGVHNEQFFGPGTRLTVL.

This clone was counted once. The chain links TRBV5-1 to TRBJ1-1; TRBD1 is a possible D gene (6 bases). Germline V gene sequence: CDR1 SGHRS, CDR2 YFSETQ. The CDR3 has 15 amino acids. V lost 2 bases to trimming and J lost 1 base, with 12 bases between them. The CDR3 reads CASSLMTGANTEAFF. CDR3 sequence (DNA): TGCGCCAGCAGCTTAATGACAGGAGCGAACACTGAAGCTTTCTTT.

This clone has a handful of counts. V is TRBV4-1 and J is TRBJ2-7; 9 positions agree with TRBD1. Germline loops: CDR1 MGHRA, CDR2 YSYEKL. V lost 0 bases, J lost 4 bases, and 7 bases stayed unmatched. The CDR3 contains 16 residues. In DNA, the CDR3 is TGCGCCAGCAGCCAAGAGGAGGGACAGGGTAAATACGAGCAGTACTTC. It codes for CASSQEEGQGKYEQYF.

CDR3 coding DNA: TGTGCCAGCAGCGAACAGGGAAACACTGAAGCTTTCTTT. Translated: CASSEQGNTEAFF. The V call is TRBV6-5, the J call TRBJ1-1; tentative D call: TRBD1 (6 bases). V lost 6 bases and J 2 bases, leaving 10 bases between the germline ends. Germline lookup yields CDR1 MNHEY and CDR2 SVGAGI. This CDR3 contains 13 residues.

The chain links TRBV19 to TRBJ2-7; 7 nucleotides match TRBD1. Germline CDR1 LNHDA, CDR2 SQIVND (reference sequence). V dropped 1 base and J dropped 2; count of bases not matched to a gene: 5. The CDR3 runs to 15 residues. The CDR3 region is CASSIGTGVAYEQYF. CDR3 nucleotide sequence: TGTGCCAGTAGTATAGGTACAGGGGTTGCCTACGAGCAGTACTTC. Drawing the rest from reference TRBV19 and TRBJ2-7, the complete variable domain is DGGITQSPKYLFRKEGQNVTLSCEQNLNHDAMYWYRQDPGQGLRLIYYSQIVNDFQKGDIAEGYSVSREKKESFPLTVTSAQKNPTAFYLCASSIGTGVAYEQYFGPGTRLTVT.

The chain recombines TRBV19 with TRBJ2-7; 9 bases line up with TRBD1. Trimming cost V 0 bases and J 8 bases; bases outside gene matches: 8. The CDR3 runs 15 residues. Germline CDR1 is LNHDA and CDR2 is SQIVND (reference sequence). CDR3 sequence reads: CASSIDLLGTGKQYF. The CDR3 region has the DNA TGTGCCAGTAGTATAGATCTATTAGGGACAGGGAAGCAGTACTTC.

V usage is TRBV5-1 and J usage is TRBJ2-5; D is unresolved. Trimming removed 4 bases from V and 2 bases from J, with 15 bases in between. Per germline, CDR1 SGHRS and CDR2 YFSETQ. CDR3 length: 15 amino acids. Here the CDR3 DNA reads TGCGCCAGCAGCCCCGGGTCGAACCAACAAGAGACCCAGTACTTC. It encodes CASSPGSNQQETQYF.

The rearrangement uses TRBV4-1 and TRBJ2-4, with 8 bases aligning to TRBD1. CDR1 is MGHRA and CDR2 is YSYEKL in the germline V gene. Unmatched junction bases numbered 8, after V lost 6 bases and J lost 4 bases. The CDR3 extends over 15 amino acids. CDR3 residues: CASSQLGQGKNIQYF. The CDR3, as DNA: TGCGCCAGCAGTCAGCTAGGACAGGGAAAAAACATTCAGTACTTC.

The rearrangement links TRBV27 to TRBJ2-7, with no clear D. V shed 0 bases and J shed 4 bases, with 7 bases lying between them. The CDR3 totals 13 residues. Per germline, CDR1 MNHEY and CDR2 SMNVEV (reference sequence). The CDR3 is CASSLSYPYEQYF. The DNA for the CDR3 is TGTGCCAGCAGTTTATCCTACCCTTACGAGCAGTACTTC.

The chain couples TRBV7-9 to TRBJ2-7; no reliable D call. In germline, CDR1 is SEHNR, CDR2 FQNEAQ (reference sequence). The CDR3 totals 13 residues. V was pared by 4 bases and J by 4 bases, with 11 bases between. CDR3 sequence reads: CASSSLAPYEQYF. The CDR3 region has the DNA TGTGCCAGCAGCTCCCTGGCTCCTTACGAGCAGTACTTC. Full variable domain (missing parts from reference TRBV7-9 and TRBJ2-7): DTGVSQNPRHKITKRGQNVTFRCDPISEHNRLYWYRQTLGQGPEFLTYFQNEAQLEKSRLLSDRFSAERPKGSFSTLEIQRTEQGDSAMYLCASSSLAPYEQYFGPGTRLTVT.

This chain links TRBV5-1 with TRBJ2-3; the match to TRBD2 covers 10 bases. V trimming: 5 bases; J trimming: 6 bases; junction bases outside the gene matches: 12. The CDR3 contains 16 residues. Looked up from germline, CDR1 is SGHRS and CDR2 is YFSETQ. The CDR3 sequence: CASSPESGRGVDTQYF. In DNA form, the CDR3 reads TGCGCCAGCAGTCCAGAGAGCGGGAGGGGCGTTGATACGCAGTATTTT.

The V gene is TRBV6-6, the J gene TRBJ2-1; 8 positions match TRBD2. CDR1 and CDR2 from the germline V gene are MNHNY and SVGAGI (reference sequence). The CDR3 is 13 residues long. With V trimmed by 4 bases and J by 7 bases, 3 bases remained unmatched. This CDR3 is CASSLAGTNEQFF. In nucleotides, the CDR3 is TGTGCCAGCAGTTTAGCGGGGACTAATGAGCAGTTCTTC.

The J gene is TRBJ2-1, the V gene TRBV6-6; 8 bases align to TRBD1. Germline V gene lookup returns CDR1 MNHNY and CDR2 SVGAGI (reference sequence). V shed 7 bases, J shed 9 bases, and the junction held 14 bases outside the gene matches. This CDR3 has 15 residues. CDR3 sequence reads: CASTPRQGAWGEQFF. In DNA, the CDR3 is TGTGCCAGCACCCCCCGGCAGGGGGCGTGGGGTGAGCAGTTCTTC.

The chain carries TRBV7-9 and TRBJ2-1; 7 bases are shared with TRBD1. CDR1 is SEHNR and CDR2 is FQNEAQ in the germline V gene (reference sequence). V was pared by 4 bases and J by 7 bases, with 10 bases of the junction left unmatched. The CDR3 consists of 15 residues. Written as DNA, the CDR3 is TGTGCCAGCAGCTCAGGGACAGCAGGAGTGAATGAGCAGTTCTTC. It specifies CASSSGTAGVNEQFF.

The CDR3 coding sequence is TGTGCCAGCAGCCCGCCGGCGGGGGCTGGGGCCAACGTCCTGACTTTC. Its protein is CASSPPAGAGANVLTF. The rearrangement joins TRBV5-4 to TRBJ2-6, with 7 bases identical to TRBD2. From germline, CDR1 is SGHNT and CDR2 YYREEE (reference sequence). J was trimmed by 2 bases and V by 4 bases; bases with no gene match: 6. This CDR3 comprises 16 residues.

This rearrangement joins TRBV5-8 to TRBJ2-3, with 12 bases that match TRBD2. V lost 1 base and J lost 4; bases outside the gene matches: 7. The CDR3 length is 17 residues. The germline CDR1 and CDR2 sequences are SGHTS and YDEGEE. As DNA, the CDR3 is TGTGCCAGCAGCTTGCTAATGACTAGCGGGAGTGCAGATACGCAGTATTTT. This sequence encodes CASSLLMTSGSADTQYF.

This sequence joins TRBV5-1 and TRBJ1-1; tentative D call: TRBD1 (5 bases). Germline CDR1 SGHRS, CDR2 YFSETQ. This CDR3 comprises 15 residues. V lost 6 bases and J 4 bases, leaving 19 bases between the germline ends. The DNA of the CDR3 is TGCGCCAGCACCGGGGACCCGGTCGGGAGCACTGAAGCTTTCTTT. Amino acid sequence: CASTGDPVGSTEAFF.